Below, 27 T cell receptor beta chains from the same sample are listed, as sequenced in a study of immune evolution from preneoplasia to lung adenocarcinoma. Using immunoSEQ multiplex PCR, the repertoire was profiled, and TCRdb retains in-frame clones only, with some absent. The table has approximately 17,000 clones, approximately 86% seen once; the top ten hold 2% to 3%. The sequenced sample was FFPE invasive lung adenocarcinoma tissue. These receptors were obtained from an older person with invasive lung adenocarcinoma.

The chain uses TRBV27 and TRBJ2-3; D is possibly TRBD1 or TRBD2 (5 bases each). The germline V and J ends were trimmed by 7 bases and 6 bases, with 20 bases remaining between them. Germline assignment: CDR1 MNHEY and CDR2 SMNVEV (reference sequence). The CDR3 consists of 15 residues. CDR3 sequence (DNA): TGTGCCAGCACCAGGACTTTTTTCTCAGGGGATACGCAGTATTTT. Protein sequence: CASTRTFFSGDTQYF.

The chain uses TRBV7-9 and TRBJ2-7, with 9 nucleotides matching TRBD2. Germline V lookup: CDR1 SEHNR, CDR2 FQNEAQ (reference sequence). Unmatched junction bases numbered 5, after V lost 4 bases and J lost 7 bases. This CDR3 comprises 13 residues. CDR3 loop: CASSWAGGREQYF. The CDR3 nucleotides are TGTGCCAGCAGCTGGGCGGGAGGGCGGGAGCAGTACTTC.

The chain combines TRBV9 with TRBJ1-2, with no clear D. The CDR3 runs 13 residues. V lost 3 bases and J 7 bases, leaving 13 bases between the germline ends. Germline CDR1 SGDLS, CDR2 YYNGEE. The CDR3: CASSESVVSGYTF. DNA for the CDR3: TGTGCCAGCAGCGAATCCGTGGTTAGTGGCTACACCTTC.

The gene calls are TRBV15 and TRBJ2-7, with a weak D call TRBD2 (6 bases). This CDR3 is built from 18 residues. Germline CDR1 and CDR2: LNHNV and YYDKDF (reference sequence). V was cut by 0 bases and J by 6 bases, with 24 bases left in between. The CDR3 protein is CATSRDSTAPGAYSEQYF. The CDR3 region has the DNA TGTGCCACCAGCAGAGATAGCACAGCACCGGGAGCCTACAGCGAGCAGTACTTC.

DNA of the CDR3: TGTGCCAGCAGCTTTGGGACAGACACTGAAGCTTTCTTT. Its translation: CASSFGTDTEAFF. The chain links TRBV7-3 to TRBJ1-1, with 7 nucleotides matching TRBD1. V was pared by 3 bases and J by 3 bases, with 1 base of the junction left unmatched. Germline CDR1 reads SGHTA; CDR2 reads FQGTGA. This CDR3 contains 13 residues.

The CDR3 loop is CASSQMGIWEEKLFF. The DNA for the CDR3 is TGTGCCAGCAGCCAAATGGGCATATGGGAGGAAAAACTGTTTTTT. The chain carries TRBV4-2 and TRBJ1-4, with D uncertain. Germline CDR1 reads LGHNA; CDR2 reads YNFKEQ. The CDR3 length is 15 residues. V was cut by 2 bases and J by 8 bases, with 15 bases left in between.

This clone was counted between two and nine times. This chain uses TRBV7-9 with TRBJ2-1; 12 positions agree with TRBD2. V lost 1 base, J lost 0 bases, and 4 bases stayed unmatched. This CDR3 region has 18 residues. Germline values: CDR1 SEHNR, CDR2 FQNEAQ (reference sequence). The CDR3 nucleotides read TGTGCCAGCAGCTTAGGGCTAGCGGGAGGGCTCTCCTACAATGAGCAGTTCTTC. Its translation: CASSLGLAGGLSYNEQFF.

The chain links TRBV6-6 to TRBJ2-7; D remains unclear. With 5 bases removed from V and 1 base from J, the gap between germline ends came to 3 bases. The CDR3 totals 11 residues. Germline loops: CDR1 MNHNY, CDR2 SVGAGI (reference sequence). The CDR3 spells CASSASYEQYF. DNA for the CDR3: TGTGCCAGCAGTGCATCCTACGAGCAGTACTTC.

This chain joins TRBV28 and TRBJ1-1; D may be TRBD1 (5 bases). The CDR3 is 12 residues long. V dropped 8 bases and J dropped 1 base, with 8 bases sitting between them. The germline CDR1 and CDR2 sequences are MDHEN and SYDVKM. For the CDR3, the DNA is TGTGCCAGCCTAACAGGGAACACTGAAGCTTTCTTT. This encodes CASLTGNTEAFF.

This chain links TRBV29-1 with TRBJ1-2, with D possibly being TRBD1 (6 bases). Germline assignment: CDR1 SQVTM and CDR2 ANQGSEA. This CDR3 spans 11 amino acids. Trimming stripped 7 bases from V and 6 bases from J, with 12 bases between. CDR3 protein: CSARGDDGYTF. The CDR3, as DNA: TGCAGCGCCAGGGGAGATGATGGCTACACCTTC.

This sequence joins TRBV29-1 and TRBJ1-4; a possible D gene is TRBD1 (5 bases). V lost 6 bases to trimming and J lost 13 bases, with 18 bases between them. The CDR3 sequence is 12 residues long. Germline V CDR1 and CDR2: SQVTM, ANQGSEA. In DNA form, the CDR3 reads TGCAGCGTGCTCCGGTCTGGGACGGGACTGTTTTTT. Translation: CSVLRSGTGLFF.

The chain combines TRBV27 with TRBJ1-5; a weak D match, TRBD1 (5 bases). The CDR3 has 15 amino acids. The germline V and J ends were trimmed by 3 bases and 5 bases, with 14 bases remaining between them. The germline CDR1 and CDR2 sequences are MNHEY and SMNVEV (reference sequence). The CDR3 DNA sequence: TGTGCCAGCAGTTTTACGGCCAGAGGGGATCAGCCCCAGCATTTT. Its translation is CASSFTARGDQPQHF.

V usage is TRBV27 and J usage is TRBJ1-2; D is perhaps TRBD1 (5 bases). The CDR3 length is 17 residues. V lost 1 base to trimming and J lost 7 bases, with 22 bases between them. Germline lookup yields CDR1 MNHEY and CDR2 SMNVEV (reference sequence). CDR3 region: CASSLLALDQGVSGYTF. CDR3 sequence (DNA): TGTGCCAGCAGTTTATTAGCTCTTGATCAGGGAGTTAGTGGCTACACCTTC.

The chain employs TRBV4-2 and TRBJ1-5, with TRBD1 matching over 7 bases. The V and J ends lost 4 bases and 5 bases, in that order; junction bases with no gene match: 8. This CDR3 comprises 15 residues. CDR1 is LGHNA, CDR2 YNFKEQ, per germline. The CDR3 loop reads CASSPSGQRDQPQHF. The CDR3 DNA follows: TGTGCCAGCAGCCCCTCGGGACAGAGAGATCAGCCCCAGCATTTT.

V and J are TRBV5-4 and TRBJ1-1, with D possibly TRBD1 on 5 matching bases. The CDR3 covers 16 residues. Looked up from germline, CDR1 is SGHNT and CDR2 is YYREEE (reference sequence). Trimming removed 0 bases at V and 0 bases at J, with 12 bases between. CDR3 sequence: CASSLVGGGLNTEAFF. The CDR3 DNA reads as TGTGCCAGCAGCTTGGTGGGTGGGGGGTTGAACACTGAAGCTTTCTTT. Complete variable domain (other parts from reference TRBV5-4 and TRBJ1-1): ETGVTQSPTHLIKTRGQQVTLRCSSQSGHNTVSWYQQALGQGPQFIFQYYREEENGRGNFPPRFSGLQFPNYSSELNVNALELDDSALYLCASSLVGGGLNTEAFFGQGTRLTVV.

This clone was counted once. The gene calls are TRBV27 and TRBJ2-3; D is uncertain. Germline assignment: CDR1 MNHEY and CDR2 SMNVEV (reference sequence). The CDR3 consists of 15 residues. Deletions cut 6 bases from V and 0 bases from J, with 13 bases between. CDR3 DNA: TGTGCCAGCAGACGCGGCAGAACTAGCACAGATACGCAGTATTTT. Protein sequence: CASRRGRTSTDTQYF.

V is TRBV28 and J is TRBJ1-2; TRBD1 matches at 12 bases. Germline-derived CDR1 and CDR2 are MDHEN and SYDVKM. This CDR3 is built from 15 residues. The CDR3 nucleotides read TGTGCTACCGGGGGACAGGGGGCAGCTAACTATGGCTACACCTTC. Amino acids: CATGGQGAANYGYTF.

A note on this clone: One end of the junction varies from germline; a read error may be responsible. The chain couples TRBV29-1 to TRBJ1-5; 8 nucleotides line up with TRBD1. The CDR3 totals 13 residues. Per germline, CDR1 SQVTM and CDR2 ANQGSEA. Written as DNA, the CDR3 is TGCAGCGTTATGTCAGGGGGCAACCAGCCCCAGCATTTT. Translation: CSVMSGGNQPQHF.

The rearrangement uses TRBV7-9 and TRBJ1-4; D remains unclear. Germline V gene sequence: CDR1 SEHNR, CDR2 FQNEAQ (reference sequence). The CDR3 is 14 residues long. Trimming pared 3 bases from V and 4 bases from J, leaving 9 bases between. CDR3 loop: CASSFGLSNEKLFF. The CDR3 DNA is TGTGCCAGCAGCTTCGGCCTGAGTAATGAAAAACTGTTTTTT.

CDR3 sequence (DNA): TGTGCCAGTAGTATCTCATTCGGGAGGTTCAGGGGTCGAGAGACCCAGTACTTC. Translating gives CASSISFGRFRGRETQYF. V is TRBV19 and J is TRBJ2-5; D is perhaps TRBD2 (7 bases). The V gene's germline CDR1 is LNHDA and CDR2 SQIVND (reference sequence). There are 18 residues in the CDR3. V lost 3 bases and J 4 bases, leaving 24 bases between the germline ends.

CDR3 coding DNA: TGTGCCAGCAGAGACGACAGACAAAACACAGATACGCAGTATTTT. Its protein product is CASRDDRQNTDTQYF. J is TRBJ2-3 and V is TRBV6-1; a weak D match, TRBD1 (5 bases). Germline V gene data show CDR1 as MNHNS and CDR2 as SASEGT. Trimming removed 6 bases at V and 2 bases at J, with 15 bases between. CDR3 size: 15 residues.

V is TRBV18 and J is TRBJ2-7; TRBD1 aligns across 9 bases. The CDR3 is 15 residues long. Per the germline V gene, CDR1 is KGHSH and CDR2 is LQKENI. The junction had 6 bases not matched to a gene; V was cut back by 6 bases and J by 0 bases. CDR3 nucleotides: TGTGCCAGCTCGCCTGGACAGGGGAGCTCCTACGAGCAGTACTTC. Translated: CASSPGQGSSYEQYF.

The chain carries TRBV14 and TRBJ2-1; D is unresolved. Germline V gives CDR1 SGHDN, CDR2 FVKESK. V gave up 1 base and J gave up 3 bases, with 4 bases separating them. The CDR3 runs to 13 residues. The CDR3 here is CASSQGYYNEQFF. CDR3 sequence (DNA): TGTGCCAGCAGCCAAGGGTACTACAATGAGCAGTTCTTC.

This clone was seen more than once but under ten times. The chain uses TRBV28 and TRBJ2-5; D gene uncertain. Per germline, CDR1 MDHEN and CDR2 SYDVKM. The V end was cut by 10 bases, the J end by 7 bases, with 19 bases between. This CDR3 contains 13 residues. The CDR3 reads CAIQPGPPGTQYF. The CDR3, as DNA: TGTGCCATTCAACCTGGGCCGCCGGGGACCCAGTACTTC.

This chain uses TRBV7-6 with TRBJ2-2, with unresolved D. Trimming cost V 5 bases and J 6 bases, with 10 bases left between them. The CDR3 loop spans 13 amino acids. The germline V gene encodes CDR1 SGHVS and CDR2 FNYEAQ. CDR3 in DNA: TGTGCCAGCAGCGCGAGGATGTCCGGGGAGCTGTTTTTT. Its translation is CASSARMSGELFF.

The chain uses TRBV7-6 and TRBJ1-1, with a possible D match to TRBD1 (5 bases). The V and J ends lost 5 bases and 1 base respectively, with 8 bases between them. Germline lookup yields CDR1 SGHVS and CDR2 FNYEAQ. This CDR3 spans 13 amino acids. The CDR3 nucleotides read TGTGCCAGCAGCCGAGGGGCGAACACTGAAGCTTTCTTT. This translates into CASSRGANTEAFF.

CDR3 in amino acids: CASSFGADGYTF. DNA of the CDR3: TGTGCCAGCAGTTTTGGAGCTGATGGCTACACCTTC. V usage is TRBV28 and J usage is TRBJ1-2; D not resolved. Germline values: CDR1 MDHEN, CDR2 SYDVKM. CDR3 size: 12 residues. The V end lost 3 bases, the J end lost 6 bases, and 8 bases lay between the germline ends.